This TCR beta chain was observed in a study of blood T cell repertoires in COVID-19. Study as a whole: Sites across the United States, Italy and Spain contributed samples from acute and convalescent COVID-19. Nucleic acid was either cDNA or gDNA, and it came from T cells, B-cell-depleted T cells, or PBMCs.

In assigning cohorts, the study relied on participant-reported clinical history. Here immunoSEQ multiplex PCR was the method, and the copy in TCRdb shows in-frame clones only, minus some. The sample holds 200,000 to 250,000 clones, roughly 90% seen once. Trimming cost V 3 bases and J 6 bases; bases outside gene matches: 1. Germline values: CDR1 SGHNT, CDR2 YYREEE (reference sequence). The CDR3 runs to 13 residues. Sequencing was done on a sample of PBMCs or T cells enriched from blood (not recorded which). This chain links TRBV5-4 with TRBJ1-2; 11 nucleotides line up with TRBD1. This sequence originates from a woman aged 40-49 years with acute COVID-19. CDR3 sequence reads: CASSWTGGDGYTF. Here the CDR3 DNA reads TGTGCCAGCAGCTGGACAGGGGGCGATGGCTACACCTTC.